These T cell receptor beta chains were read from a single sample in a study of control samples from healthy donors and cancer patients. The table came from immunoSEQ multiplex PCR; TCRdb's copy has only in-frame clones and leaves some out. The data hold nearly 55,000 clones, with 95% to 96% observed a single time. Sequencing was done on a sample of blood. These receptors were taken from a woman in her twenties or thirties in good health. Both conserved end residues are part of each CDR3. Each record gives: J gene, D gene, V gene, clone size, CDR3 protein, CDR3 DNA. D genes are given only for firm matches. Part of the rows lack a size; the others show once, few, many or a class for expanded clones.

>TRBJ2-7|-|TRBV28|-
CASSVGLAPTSYEQYF
TGTGCCAGCAGTGTGGGGCTAGCGCCTACCTCCTACGAGCAGTACTTC
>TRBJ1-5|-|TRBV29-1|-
CSVDQNSNQPQHF
TGCAGCGTTGACCAGAATAGCAATCAGCCCCAGCATTTT
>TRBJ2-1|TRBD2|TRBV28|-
CASSFPLAGGKMREQFF
TGTGCCAGCAGTTTCCCGTTAGCGGGAGGAAAGATGAGGGAGCAGTTCTTC
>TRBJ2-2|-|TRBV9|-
CASSVGDFETGELFF
TGTGCCAGCAGCGTAGGGGACTTCGAAACCGGGGAGCTGTTTTTT
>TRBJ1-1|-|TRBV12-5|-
CASGGESRTEAFF
TGTGCTAGTGGGGGGGAGAGTAGGACTGAAGCTTTCTTT
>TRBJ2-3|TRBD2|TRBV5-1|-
CASSLVTSGSIDTQYF
TGCGCCAGCAGCTTGGTTACTAGCGGGAGTATAGATACGCAGTATTTT
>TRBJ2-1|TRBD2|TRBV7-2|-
CASSSGTSSYNEQFF
TGTGCCAGCAGCTCGGGGACTAGCTCCTACAATGAGCAGTTCTTC
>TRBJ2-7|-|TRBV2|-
CASGMGVYEQYF
TGTGCCAGCGGTATGGGGGTTTACGAGCAGTACTTC
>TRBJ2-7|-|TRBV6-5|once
CASSRGTGAYEQYF
TGTGCCAGCAGTCGAGGGACGGGGGCATACGAGCAGTACTTC
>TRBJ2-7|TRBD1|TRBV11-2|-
CASSYSAGGYEQYF
TGTGCCAGCAGCTACTCGGCAGGGGGCTACGAGCAGTACTTC
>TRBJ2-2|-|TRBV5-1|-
CASSLDRKDTGELFF
TGCGCCAGCAGCTTGGACAGAAAAGACACCGGGGAGCTGTTTTTT
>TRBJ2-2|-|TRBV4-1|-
CASSLSPDTYTGELFF
TGCGCCAGCAGCCTTTCACCGGACACTTACACCGGGGAGCTGTTTTTT